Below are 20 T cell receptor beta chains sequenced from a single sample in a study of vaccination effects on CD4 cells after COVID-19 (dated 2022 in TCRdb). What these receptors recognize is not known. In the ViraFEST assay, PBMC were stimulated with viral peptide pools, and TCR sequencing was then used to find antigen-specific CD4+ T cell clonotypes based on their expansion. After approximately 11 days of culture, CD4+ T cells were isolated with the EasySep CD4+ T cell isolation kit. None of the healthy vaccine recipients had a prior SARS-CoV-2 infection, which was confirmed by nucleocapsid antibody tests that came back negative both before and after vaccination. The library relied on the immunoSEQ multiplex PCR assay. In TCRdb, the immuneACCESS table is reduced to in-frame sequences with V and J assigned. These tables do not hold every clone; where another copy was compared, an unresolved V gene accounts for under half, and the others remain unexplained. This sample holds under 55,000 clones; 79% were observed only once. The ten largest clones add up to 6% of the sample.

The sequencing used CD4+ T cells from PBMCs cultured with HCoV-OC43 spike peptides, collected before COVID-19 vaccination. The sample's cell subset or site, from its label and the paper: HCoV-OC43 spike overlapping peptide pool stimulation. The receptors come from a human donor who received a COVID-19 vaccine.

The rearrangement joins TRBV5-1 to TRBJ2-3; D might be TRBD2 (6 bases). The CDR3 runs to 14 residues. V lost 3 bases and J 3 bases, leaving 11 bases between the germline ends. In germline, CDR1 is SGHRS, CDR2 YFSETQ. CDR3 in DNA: TGCGCCAGCAGCTACTGGACTACTACAGATACGCAGTATTTT. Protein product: CASSYWTTTDTQYF.

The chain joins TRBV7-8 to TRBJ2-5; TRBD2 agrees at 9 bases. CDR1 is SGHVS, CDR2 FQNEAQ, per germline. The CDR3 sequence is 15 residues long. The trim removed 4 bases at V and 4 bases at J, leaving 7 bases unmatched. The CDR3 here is CASSSAGGLRETQYF. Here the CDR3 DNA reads TGTGCCAGCAGCTCGGCGGGGGGGCTGAGAGAGACCCAGTACTTC.

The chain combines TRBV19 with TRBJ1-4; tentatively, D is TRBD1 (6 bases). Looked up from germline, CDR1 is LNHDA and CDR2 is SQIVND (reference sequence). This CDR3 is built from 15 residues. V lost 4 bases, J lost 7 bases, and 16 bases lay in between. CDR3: CASSRNRAEGEKLFF. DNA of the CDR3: TGTGCCAGTAGTAGAAACAGGGCTGAGGGTGAAAAACTGTTTTTT.

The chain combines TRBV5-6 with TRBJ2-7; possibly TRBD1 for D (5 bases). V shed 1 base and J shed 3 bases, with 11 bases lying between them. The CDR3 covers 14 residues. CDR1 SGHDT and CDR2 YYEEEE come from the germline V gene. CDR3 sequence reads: CASSLLGRDYEQYV. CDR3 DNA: TGTGCCAGCAGCTTGCTAGGCAGGGACTACGAGCAGTACGTC.

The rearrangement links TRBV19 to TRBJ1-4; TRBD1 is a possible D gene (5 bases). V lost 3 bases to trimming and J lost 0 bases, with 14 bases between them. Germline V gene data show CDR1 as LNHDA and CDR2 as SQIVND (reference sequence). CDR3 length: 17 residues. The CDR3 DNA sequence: TGTGCCAGTAGTATCCCCAGGACACCCGCAACTAATGAAAAACTGTTTTTT. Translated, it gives CASSIPRTPATNEKLFF.

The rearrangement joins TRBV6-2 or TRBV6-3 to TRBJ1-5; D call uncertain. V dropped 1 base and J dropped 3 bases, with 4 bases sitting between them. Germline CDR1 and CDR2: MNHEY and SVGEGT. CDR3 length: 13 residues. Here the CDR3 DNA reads TGTGCCAGCAGTTACTTCGTCAATCAGCCCCAGCATTTT. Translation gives CASSYFVNQPQHF.

CDR3 nucleotides: TGCGCCAGCAGCCAAGATGAGGGTCTTACCTCTGGGGCCAACGTCCTGACTTTC. Translation: CASSQDEGLTSGANVLTF. The gene calls are TRBV4-1 and TRBJ2-6; maybe TRBD2 (5 bases). Per germline, CDR1 MGHRA and CDR2 YSYEKL. The CDR3 covers 18 residues. V was pared by 0 bases and J by 0 bases, with 12 bases between.

The CDR3, as DNA: TGTGCCAGCAGTTCCCCGGACAGGCTGGGCGGCTACACCTTC. Its protein product is CASSSPDRLGGYTF. The V call is TRBV28, the J call TRBJ1-2; 7 bases fit TRBD1. The length of the CDR3 is 14 residues. Germline V lookup: CDR1 MDHEN, CDR2 SYDVKM. With V trimmed by 4 bases and J by 8 bases, 10 bases remained unmatched.

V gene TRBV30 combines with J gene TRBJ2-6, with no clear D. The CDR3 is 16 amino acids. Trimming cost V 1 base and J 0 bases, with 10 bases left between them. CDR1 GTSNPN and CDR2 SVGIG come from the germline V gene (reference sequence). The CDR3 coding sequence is TGTGCCTGGAGTGGTACCAGAACCTCTGGGGCCAACGTCCTGACTTTC. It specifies CAWSGTRTSGANVLTF.

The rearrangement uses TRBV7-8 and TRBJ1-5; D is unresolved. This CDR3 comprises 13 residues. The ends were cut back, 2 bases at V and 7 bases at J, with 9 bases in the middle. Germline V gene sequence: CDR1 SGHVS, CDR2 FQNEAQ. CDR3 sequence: CASSLTKRQPQHF. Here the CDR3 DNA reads TGTGCCAGCAGCTTAACTAAGCGGCAGCCCCAGCATTTT.

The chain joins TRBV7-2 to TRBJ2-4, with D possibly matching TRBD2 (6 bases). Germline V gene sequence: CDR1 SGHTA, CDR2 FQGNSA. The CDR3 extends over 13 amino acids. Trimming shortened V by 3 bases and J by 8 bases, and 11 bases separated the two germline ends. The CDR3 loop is CASSFGTGDIQYF. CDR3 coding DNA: TGTGCCAGCAGCTTCGGGACGGGGGACATTCAGTACTTC.

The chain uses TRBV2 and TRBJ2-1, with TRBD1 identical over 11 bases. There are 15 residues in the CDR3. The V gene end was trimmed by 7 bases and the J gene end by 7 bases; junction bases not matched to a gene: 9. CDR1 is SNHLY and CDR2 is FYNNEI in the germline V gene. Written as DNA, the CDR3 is TGTGCCAGCACCAGGGACAGGGGGGGTTCAAATGAGCAGTTCTTC. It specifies CASTRDRGGSNEQFF.

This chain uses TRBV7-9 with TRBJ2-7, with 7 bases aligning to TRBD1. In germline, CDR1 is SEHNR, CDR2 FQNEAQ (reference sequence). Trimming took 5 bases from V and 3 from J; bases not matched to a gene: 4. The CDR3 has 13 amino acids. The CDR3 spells CASSRDRNYEQYV. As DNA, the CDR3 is TGTGCCAGCAGCAGGGACAGAAACTACGAGCAGTACGTC.

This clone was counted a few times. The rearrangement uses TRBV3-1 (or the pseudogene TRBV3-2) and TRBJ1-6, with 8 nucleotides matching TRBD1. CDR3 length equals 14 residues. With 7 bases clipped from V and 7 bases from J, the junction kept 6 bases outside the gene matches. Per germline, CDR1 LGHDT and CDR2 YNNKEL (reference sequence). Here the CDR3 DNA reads TGTGCCAGCACCACCGGACAGGGAAATTCACCCCTCCACTTT. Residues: CASTTGQGNSPLHF.

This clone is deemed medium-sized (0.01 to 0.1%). This CDR3 is CASSPVRGPYEQYV. The CDR3 DNA is TGTGCCAGCAGCCCCGTGCGGGGGCCCTACGAGCAGTACGTC. The chain employs TRBV6-2 or TRBV6-3 and TRBJ2-7, with D possibly being TRBD2 (7 bases). CDR1 is MNHEY and CDR2 is SVGEGT in the germline V gene. Trimming cost V 6 bases and J 2 bases, with 14 bases left between them. The CDR3 extends over 14 amino acids.

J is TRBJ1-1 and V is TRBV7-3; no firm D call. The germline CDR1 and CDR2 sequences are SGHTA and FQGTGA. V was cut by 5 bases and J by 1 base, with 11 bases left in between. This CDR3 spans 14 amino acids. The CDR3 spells CASSANKGNTEAFF. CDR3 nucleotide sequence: TGTGCCAGCAGCGCTAATAAGGGGAACACTGAAGCTTTCTTT.

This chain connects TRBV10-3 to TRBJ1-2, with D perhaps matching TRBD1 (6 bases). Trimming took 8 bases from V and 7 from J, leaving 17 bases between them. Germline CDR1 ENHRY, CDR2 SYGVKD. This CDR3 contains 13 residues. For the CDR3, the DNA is TGTGCCATCCTTGGACAGCCTCGCGGTGGCTACACCTTC. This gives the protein CAILGQPRGGYTF.

For the CDR3, the DNA is TGTGCCAGTAGCAAGGGACCATATAGCAATCAGCCCCAGCATTTT. This translates into CASSKGPYSNQPQHF. The chain combines TRBV19 with TRBJ1-5, with D possibly TRBD1 on 5 matching bases. CDR3 length equals 15 residues. Germline-derived CDR1 and CDR2 are LNHDA and SQIVND (reference sequence). V was pared by 6 bases and J by 0 bases, with 12 bases between.

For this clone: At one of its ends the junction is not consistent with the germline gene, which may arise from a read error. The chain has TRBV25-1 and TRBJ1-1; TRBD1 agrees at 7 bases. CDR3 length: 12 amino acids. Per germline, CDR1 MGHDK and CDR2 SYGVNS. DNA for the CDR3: TGTGCCAGCAAGGGCCCAACTGAGGGGGCAACATTT. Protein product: CASKGPTEGATF.

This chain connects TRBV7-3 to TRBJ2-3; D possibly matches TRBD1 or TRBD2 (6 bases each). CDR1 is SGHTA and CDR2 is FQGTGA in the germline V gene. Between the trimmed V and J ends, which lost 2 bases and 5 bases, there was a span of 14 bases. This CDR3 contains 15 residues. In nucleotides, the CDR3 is TGTGCCAGCAGCTTAGGGGGGCGCAATCTAGATACGCAGTATTTT. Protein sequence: CASSLGGRNLDTQYF.